This T cell receptor (beta chain) was observed in a study of T cell repertoires in cytomegalovirus infection. About the research overall: It can be stated that public TCR beta signatures indicated CMV infection as well as a matching HLA type.

Each CDR3 protein is one row after TCRdb ran MiXCR on the reads. Of hundreds of thousands of distinct CDR3 sequences listed, 6.5% are singletons. The sample holds many counts of this clonotype. What it binds is unknown. Study-level findings and limits: CMV-specific HLA-C-restricted TCR beta clonotypes dominated the ex vivo response. Totalled public TCR beta family frequency picked out people who carried CMV plus the relevant HLA.

This CDR3 contains 15 residues. Per germline, CDR1 LGHNA and CDR2 YSLEER. Between the trimmed V and J ends, which lost 0 bases and 0 bases, there was a span of 8 bases. V and J are TRBV4-3 and TRBJ1-1, with D tentatively TRBD1 (6 bases). Sequenced sample: PBMCs. This receptor was identified in a human donor in good health (CMV status not recorded). Some clones in this sample may be carry-over from other donors' samples. The CDR3 sequence: CASSQETGLNTEAFF. DNA for the CDR3: TGCGCCAGCAGCCAAGAGACAGGACTGAACACTGAAGCTTTCTTT.